This TCR beta chain derives from a study of vaccination effects on CD4 cells after COVID-19. Before sequencing, viral peptide pools were used by the ViraFEST assay to expand antigen-specific CD4+ T cells. Following culture for approximately ten days, CD4+ T cells were isolated. Each vaccine recipient was nucleocapsid antibody negative and had no prior SARS-CoV-2 infection. The authors replaced half the medium with IL-2 medium on days 3 and 7. The CDR3 consists of 15 residues. CDR1 SNHLY and CDR2 FYNNEI come from the germline V gene. Trimming cost V 6 bases and J 4 bases; bases outside gene matches: 5. Clones were read by immunoSEQ multiplex PCR, and TCRdb kept only the in-frame ones, dropping some. Here the sample spans roughly 41,000 clones, about 60% being singletons. As to this clone: The antigen is undetermined.

The sample here was CD4+ T cells from PBMCs cultured with HCoV-OC43 spike peptides, taken before COVID-19 vaccination. Subset described: HCoV-OC43 spike overlapping peptide pool stimulation. The rearrangement joins TRBV2 to TRBJ2-1, with 11 nucleotides matching TRBD2. The sequence came from a human donor who received a COVID-19 vaccine. The CDR3: CASRELAGAYNEQFF. The CDR3 DNA reads as TGTGCCAGCAGGGAACTAGCGGGAGCTTACAATGAGCAGTTCTTC.